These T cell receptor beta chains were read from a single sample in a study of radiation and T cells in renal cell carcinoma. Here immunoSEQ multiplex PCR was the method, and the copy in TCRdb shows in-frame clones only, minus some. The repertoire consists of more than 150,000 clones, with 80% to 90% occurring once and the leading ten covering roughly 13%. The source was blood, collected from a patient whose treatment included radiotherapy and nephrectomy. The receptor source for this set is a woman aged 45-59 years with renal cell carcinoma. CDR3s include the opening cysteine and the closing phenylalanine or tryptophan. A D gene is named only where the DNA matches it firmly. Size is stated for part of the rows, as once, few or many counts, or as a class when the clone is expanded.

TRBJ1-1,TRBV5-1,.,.,TGCGCCAGCAGCTTAAGAGTACAGGACAGAAACACTGAAGCTTTCTTT,CASSLRVQDRNTEAFF
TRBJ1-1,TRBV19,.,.,TGTGCCAGTAGTAACAGGGATACTGAAGCTTTCTTT,CASSNRDTEAFF
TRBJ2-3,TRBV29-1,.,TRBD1,TGCAGCGTAGGACAGGGAACAGATACGCAGTATTTT,CSVGQGTDTQYF
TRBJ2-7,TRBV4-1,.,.,TGCGCCAGCAGCCAAGAAACGGGCCCCTACGAGCAGTACTTC,CASSQETGPYEQYF
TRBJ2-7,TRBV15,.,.,TGTGCCACCAGCAGAGATCAGGCAGGTACCTACGAGCAGTACTTC,CATSRDQAGTYEQYF
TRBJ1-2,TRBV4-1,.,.,TGCGCCAGCAGCGCAACAGGCGACCTTAACTATGGCTACACCTTC,CASSATGDLNYGYTF
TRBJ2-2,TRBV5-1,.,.,TGCGCCAGCAGCTTGGCCCTCGACACCGGGGAGCTGTTTTTT,CASSLALDTGELFF
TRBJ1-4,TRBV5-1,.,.,TGCGCCAGCAGCGCGCAAGGGCCGGGGAATGAAAAACTGTTTTTT,CASSAQGPGNEKLFF
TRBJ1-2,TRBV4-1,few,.,TGCGCCAGCAGCCAGCAGGGAGACTATGGCTACACCTTC,CASSQQGDYGYTF
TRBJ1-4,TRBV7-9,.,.,TGTGCCAGCAGCTTCAGTCCTGTGGGTTCCCATGAAAAACTGTTTTTT,CASSFSPVGSHEKLFF
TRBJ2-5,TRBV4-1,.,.,TGCGCCAGCGGCCCAACAGGGAGGAGAGAGACCCAGTACTTC,CASGPTGRRETQYF
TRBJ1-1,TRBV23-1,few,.,TGCGCCAGCAGTCAATCCGGGTCAGGGTGGAACACTGAAGCTTTCTTT,CASSQSGSGWNTEAFF
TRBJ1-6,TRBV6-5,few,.,TGTGCCAGCACAAAGGACGCGAGATCACCCCTCCACTTT,CASTKDARSPLHF
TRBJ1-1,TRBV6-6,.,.,TGTGCCAGCAGCCGTTCGCTGGACGCTGAAGCTTTCTTT,CASSRSLDAEAFF
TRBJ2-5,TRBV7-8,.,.,TGTGCCAGCAGCTTAAACCATGCATCTCAAGAGACCCAGTACTTC,CASSLNHASQETQYF
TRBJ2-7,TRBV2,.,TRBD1,TGTGCCAGCAGTGAAGGACCGGACAGGCGCTACGAGCAGTACTTC,CASSEGPDRRYEQYF
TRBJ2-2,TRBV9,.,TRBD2,TGTGCCAGCAGCCCAGGAGCGGCGGGGGTTCAGACCGGGGAGCTGTTTTTT,CASSPGAAGVQTGELFF
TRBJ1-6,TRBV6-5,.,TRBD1,TGTGCCAGCAGGCAGACAGGGGGCGTTTCACCCCTCCACTTT,CASRQTGGVSPLHF
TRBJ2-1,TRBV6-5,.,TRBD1,TGTGCCAGCAGCCCCGACAGGGTAGATGAGCAGTTCTTC,CASSPDRVDEQFF
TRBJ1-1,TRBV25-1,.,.,TGTGCCAGCAGTCGGGGGGGGATGAACACTGAAGCTTTCTTT,CASSRGGMNTEAFF
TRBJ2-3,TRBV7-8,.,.,TGTGCCAGCAGCGATCCCCAGGGTTTCAGGACAGATACGCAGTATTTT,CASSDPQGFRTDTQYF
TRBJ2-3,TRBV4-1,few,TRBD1,TGCGCCAGCAGACCGGGACAGGGGAGCACAGATACGCAGTATTTT,CASRPGQGSTDTQYF
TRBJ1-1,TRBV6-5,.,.,TGTGCCAGCAGTTTGATGGGGAACACTGAAGCTTTCTTT,CASSLMGNTEAFF
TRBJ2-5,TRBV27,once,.,TGTGCCAGCAGCCCCCGGGACCCCAAGGCCCAGTACTTC,CASSPRDPKAQYF
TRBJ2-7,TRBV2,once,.,TGTGCCAGCAACTACAGGGAATCCTACGAGCAGTACTTC,CASNYRESYEQYF
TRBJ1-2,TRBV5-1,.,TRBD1,TGCGCCACCCGCCCCGGGACAGTTAACTATGGCTACACCTTC,CATRPGTVNYGYTF
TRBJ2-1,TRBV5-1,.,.,TGCGCCAGCAGCTTAGACTCCTACAATGAGCAGTTCTTC,CASSLDSYNEQFF
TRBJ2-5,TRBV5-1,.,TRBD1,TGCGCCAGCAGCTCACCGACGGGACAGGAAGAGACCCAGTACTTC,CASSSPTGQEETQYF
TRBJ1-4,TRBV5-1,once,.,TGCGCCAGCAGTGGGCGAGAGAATGAAAAACTGTTTTTT,CASSGRENEKLFF
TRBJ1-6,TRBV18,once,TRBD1,TGTGCCAGCTCACCACCGGAGACAGGGGGGAATTCACCCCTCCACTTT,CASSPPETGGNSPLHF
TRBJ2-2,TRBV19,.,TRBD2,TGTGCCAGTAGCCCGCAAGCGGGGGGGCCAACCGGGGAGCTGTTTTTT,CASSPQAGGPTGELFF
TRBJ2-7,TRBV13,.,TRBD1,TGTGCCAGCAGCCCCCGGGACAGGTTCTACGAGCAGTACTTC,CASSPRDRFYEQYF
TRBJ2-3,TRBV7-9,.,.,TGTGCCAGCAGCTTAGTAGGGACCAGGGGGGCTTCAGATACGCAGTATTTT,CASSLVGTRGASDTQYF
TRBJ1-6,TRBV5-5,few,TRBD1,TGTGCCAGCAGCCCACTGACAGGGTGGGAATCACCCCTCCACTTT,CASSPLTGWESPLHF
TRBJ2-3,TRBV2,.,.,TGTGCCAGCAGGCTGGGGGGTACGCAGTATTTT,CASRLGGTQYF
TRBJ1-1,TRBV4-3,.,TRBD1,TGCGCCAGCAGCCAAGACCTAGGGGGCGCGGACACTGAAGCTTTCTTT,CASSQDLGGADTEAFF
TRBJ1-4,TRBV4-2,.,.,TGTGCCAGCAGCCAAGATAGGGCGGTTAATGAAAAACTGTTTTTT,CASSQDRAVNEKLFF
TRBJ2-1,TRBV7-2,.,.,TGTGCCAGCAGCTTAATGGGGGGTACATACAATGAGCAGTTCTTC,CASSLMGGTYNEQFF
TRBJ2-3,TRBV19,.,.,TGTGCCAGTAGCAACCTAGATACGCAGTATTTT,CASSNLDTQYF
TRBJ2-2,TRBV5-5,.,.,TGTGCCAGCAGCTTGCAGGGTTCCGGGGAGCTGTTTTTT,CASSLQGSGELFF
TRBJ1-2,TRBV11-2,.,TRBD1,TGTGCCAGCAGCCTCACAGGGGGCGGGGGCTACACCTTC,CASSLTGGGGYTF
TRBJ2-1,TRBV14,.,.,TGTGCCAGCAGCCAAGTAGGAGGGGGGACCTACAATGAGCAGTTCTTC,CASSQVGGGTYNEQFF
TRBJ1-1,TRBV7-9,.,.,TGTGCCAGCAGCTTCTCTCGGATGAACACTGAAGCTTTCTTT,CASSFSRMNTEAFF
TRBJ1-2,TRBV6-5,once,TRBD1,TGTGCCAGCAATGGACAGGAGAACTATGGCTACACCTTC,CASNGQENYGYTF
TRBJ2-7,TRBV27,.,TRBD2,TGTGCCAGCAGTCCTACCCCGACTAGCGGGGGGGGCTACGAGCAGTACTTC,CASSPTPTSGGGYEQYF
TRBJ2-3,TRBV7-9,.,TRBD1,TGTGCCAGCAGCTCCCAACAGGGGTACACAGATACGCAGTATTTT,CASSSQQGYTDTQYF
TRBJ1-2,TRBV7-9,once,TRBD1,TGTGCCAGCAGCTTAGGGACAGGGGAGGTCTATGGCTACACCTTC,CASSLGTGEVYGYTF
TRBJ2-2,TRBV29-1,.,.,TGCAGCGTAGGCGGGGAAATAAGCGGGGAGCTGTTTTTT,CSVGGEISGELFF
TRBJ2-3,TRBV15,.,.,TGTGCCACCAGCGATTTCACAGATACGCAGTATTTT,CATSDFTDTQYF
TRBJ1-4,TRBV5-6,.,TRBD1,TGTGCCAGCAGCACCGGGGACAGGGGTCCTGAGGAACTGTTTTTT,CASSTGDRGPEELFF
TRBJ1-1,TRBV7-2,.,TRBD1,TGTGCCAGCAGCGTAGGACAGGGTCCCGGCACTGAAGCTTTCTTT,CASSVGQGPGTEAFF
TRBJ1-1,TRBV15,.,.,TGTGCCACCAGCAGAGATCCTAGGAGGGCTTTCTTT,CATSRDPRRAFF